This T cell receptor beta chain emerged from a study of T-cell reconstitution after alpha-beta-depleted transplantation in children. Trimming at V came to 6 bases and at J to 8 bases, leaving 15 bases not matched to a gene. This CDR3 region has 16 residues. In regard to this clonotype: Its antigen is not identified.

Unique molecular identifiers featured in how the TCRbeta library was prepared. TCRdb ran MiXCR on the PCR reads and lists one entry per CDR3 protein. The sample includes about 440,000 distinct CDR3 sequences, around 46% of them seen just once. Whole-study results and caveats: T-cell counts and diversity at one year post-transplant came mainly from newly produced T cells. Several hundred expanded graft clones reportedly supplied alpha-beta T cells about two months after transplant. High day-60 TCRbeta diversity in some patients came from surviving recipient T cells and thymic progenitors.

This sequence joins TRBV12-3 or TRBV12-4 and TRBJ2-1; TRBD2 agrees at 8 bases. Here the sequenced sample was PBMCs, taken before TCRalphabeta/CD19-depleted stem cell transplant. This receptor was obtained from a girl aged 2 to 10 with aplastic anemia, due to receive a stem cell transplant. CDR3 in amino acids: CASRGARAGGRYEQFF. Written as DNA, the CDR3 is TGTGCCAGCAGGGGTGCCCGCGCGGGGGGCCGCTATGAGCAGTTCTTC.